This T cell receptor (beta chain) was found in a study of OX40 agonist ivuxolimab in advanced cancers. Overall study: The patients received ivuxolimab by intravenous route every 2 weeks at 0.01 to 10 mg/kg. Three patients responded partially, comprising one with hepatocellular carcinoma and two with cutaneous melanoma. Study-wide results and caveats: CD8+ T cells showed, on average, more clonal expansion than CD4+ cells.

As to this clone: Its antigen is unidentified.

Measured with immunoSEQ multiplex PCR; TCRdb has only the in-frame clones, and not every one. The data hold about 100,000 clones, with less than 95% observed a single time. Trimming cost V 6 bases and J 0 bases; bases outside gene matches: 5. The germline gives CDR1 MRHNA, CDR2 SNTAGT. The CDR3 runs 15 residues. The source was CD4+ or CD8+ T cells sorted from blood, collected in a trial of the OX40 agonist ivuxolimab. The receptor's source is an adult with an advanced solid tumor such as melanoma, head and neck, liver or kidney cancer. This chain connects TRBV6-4 to TRBJ2-1; 7 bases are a match to TRBD2. CDR3 sequence (DNA): TGTGCCAGCAGCCCGACTAGCAGCTCCTACAATGAGCAGTTCTTC. Translation gives CASSPTSSSYNEQFF.